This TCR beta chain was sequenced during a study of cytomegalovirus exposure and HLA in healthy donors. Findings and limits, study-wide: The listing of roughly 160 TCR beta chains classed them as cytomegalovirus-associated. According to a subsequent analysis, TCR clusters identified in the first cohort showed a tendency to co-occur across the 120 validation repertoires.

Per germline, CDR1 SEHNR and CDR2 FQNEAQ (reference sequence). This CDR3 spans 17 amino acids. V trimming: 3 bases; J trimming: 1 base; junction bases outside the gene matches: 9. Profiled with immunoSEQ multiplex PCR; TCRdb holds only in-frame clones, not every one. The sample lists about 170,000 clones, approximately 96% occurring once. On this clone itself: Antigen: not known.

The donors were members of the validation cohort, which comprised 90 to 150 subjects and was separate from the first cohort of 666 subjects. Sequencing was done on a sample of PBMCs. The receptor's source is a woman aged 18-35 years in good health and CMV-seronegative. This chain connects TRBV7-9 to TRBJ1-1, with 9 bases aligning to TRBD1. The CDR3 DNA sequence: TGTGCCAGCAGCTTTCTACAGGGGGCGGACCCGAACACTGAAGCTTTCTTT. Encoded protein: CASSFLQGADPNTEAFF.